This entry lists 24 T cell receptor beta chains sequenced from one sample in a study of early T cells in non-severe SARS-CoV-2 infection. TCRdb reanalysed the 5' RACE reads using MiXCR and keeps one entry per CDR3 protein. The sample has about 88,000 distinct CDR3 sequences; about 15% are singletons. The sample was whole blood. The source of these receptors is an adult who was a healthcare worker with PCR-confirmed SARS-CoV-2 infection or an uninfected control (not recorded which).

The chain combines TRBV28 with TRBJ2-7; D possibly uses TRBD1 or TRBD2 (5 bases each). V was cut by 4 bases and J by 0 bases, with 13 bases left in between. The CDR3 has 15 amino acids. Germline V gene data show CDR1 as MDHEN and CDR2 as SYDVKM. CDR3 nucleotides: TGTGCCAGCAGTTCGACTGGGGGAAGCTCCTACGAGCAGTACTTC. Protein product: CASSSTGGSSYEQYF.

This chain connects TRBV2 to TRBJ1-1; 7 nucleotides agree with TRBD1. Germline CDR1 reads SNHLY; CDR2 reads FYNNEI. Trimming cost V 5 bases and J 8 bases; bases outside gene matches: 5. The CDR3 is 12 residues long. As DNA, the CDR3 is TGTGCCAGCAGTACTGACAGGGCGGAAGCTTTCTTT. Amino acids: CASSTDRAEAFF.

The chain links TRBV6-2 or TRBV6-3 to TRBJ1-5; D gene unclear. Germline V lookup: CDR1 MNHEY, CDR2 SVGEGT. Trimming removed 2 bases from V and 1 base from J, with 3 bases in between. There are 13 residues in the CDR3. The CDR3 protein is CASSYRSNQPQHF. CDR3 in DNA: TGTGCCAGCAGTTACAGGAGCAATCAGCCCCAGCATTTT.

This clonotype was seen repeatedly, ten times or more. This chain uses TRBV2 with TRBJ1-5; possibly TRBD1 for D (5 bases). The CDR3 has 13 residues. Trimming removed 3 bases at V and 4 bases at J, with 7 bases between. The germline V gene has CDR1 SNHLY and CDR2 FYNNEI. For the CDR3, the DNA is TGTGCCAGCAGTGACAGGGAGAATCAGCCCCAGCATTTT. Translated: CASSDRENQPQHF.

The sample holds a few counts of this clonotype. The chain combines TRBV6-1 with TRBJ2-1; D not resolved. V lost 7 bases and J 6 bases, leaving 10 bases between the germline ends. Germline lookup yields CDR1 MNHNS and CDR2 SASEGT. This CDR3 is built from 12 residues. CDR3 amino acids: CASTGSSNEQFF. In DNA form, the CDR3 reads TGTGCCAGCACCGGTAGCAGCAATGAGCAGTTCTTC.

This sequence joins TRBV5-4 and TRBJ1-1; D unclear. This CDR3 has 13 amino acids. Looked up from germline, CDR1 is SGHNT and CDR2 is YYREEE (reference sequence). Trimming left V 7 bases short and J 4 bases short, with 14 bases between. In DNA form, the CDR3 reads TGTGCCAGCCGCGGGCCCCATGGCACTGAAGCTTTCTTT. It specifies CASRGPHGTEAFF.

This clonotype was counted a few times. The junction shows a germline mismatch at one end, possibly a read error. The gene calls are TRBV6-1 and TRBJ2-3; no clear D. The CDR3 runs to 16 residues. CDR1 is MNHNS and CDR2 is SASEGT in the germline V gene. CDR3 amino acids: CASSQARTTRGDTQYF. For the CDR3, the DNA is TGTGCCAGCAGTCAAGCCCGGACCACCCGAGGAGATACGCAGTATTTT.

Here the CDR3 DNA reads TGTGCCAGCAGTTACTCGCTAGACCGACACTATGGCTACACCTTC. It codes for CASSYSLDRHYGYTF. The genes are TRBV6-6 and TRBJ1-2, with D hard to call. V was clipped by 0 bases and J by 3 bases, with 11 bases between them. Looked up from germline, CDR1 is MNHNY and CDR2 is SVGAGI (reference sequence). The length of the CDR3 is 15 residues.

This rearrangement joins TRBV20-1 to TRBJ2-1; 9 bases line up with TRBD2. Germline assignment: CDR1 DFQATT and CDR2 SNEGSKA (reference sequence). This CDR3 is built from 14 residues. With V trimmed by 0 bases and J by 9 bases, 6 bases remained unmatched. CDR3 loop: CSARDGQREVEQFF. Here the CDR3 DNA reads TGCAGTGCTAGAGATGGCCAGCGGGAGGTTGAGCAGTTCTTC.

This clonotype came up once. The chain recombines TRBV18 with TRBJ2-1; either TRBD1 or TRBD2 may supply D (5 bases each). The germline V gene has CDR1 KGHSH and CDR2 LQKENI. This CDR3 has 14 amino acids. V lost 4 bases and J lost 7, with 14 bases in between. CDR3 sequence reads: CASSLRDLPNEQFF. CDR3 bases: TGTGCCAGCTCACTACGGGACCTACCTAATGAGCAGTTCTTC.

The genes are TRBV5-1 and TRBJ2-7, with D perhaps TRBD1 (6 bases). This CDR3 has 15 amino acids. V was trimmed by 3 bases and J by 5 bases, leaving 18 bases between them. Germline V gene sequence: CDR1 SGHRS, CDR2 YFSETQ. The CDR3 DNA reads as TGCGCCAGCAGCTGGAGTGGGGGCGCGACACACGAGCAGTACTTC. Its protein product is CASSWSGGATHEQYF.

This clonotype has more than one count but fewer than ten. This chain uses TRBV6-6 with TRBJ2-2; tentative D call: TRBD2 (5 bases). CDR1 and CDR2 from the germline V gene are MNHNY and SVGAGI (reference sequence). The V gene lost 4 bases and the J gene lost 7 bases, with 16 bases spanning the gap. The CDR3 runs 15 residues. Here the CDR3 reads CASSSVTNPVGELFF. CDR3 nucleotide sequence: TGTGCCAGCAGTTCTGTGACTAACCCCGTCGGGGAGCTGTTTTTT.

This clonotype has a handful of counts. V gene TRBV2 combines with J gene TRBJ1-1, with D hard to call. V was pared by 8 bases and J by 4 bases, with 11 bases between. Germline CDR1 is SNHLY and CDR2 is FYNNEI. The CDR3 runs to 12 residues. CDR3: CASGPPRTEAFF. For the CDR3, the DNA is TGTGCCAGCGGGCCCCCGCGCACTGAAGCTTTCTTT.

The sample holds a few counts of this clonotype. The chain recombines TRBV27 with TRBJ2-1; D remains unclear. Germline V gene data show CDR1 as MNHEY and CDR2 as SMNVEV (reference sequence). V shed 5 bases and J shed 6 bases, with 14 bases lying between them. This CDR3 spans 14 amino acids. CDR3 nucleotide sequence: TGTGCCAGCAGTGCTGGGTGGCCCCTCAATGAGCAGTTCTTC. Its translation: CASSAGWPLNEQFF.

CDR3 region: CASSSRQQQYF. CDR3 sequence (DNA): TGTGCCAGCAGTTCGCGCCAGCAGCAGTACTTC. V and J are TRBV12-3 or TRBV12-4 and TRBJ2-7; no clear D. V lost 4 bases, J lost 8 bases, and 9 bases lay in between. CDR3 size: 11 residues.

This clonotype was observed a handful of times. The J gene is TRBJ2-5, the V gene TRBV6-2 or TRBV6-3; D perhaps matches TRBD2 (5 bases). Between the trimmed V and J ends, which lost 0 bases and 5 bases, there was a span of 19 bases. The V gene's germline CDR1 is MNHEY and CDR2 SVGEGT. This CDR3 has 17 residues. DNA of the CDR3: TGTGCCAGCAGTTACTCCTACCTGTCCGAGGGCCGGGAGACCCAGTACTTC. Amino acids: CASSYSYLSEGRETQYF.

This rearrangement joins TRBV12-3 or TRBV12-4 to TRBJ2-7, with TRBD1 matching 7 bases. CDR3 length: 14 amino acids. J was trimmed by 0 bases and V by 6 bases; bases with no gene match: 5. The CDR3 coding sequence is TGTGCCAGCAGCCTGGGACAGAGCTCCTACGAGCAGTACTTC. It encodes CASSLGQSSYEQYF.

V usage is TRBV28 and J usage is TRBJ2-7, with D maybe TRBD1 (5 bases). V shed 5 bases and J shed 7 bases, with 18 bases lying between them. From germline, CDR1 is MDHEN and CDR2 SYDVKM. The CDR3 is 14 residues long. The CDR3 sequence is CASSLLQGPGEQYF. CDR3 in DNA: TGTGCCAGCAGTCTCCTCCAGGGTCCTGGGGAGCAGTACTTC.

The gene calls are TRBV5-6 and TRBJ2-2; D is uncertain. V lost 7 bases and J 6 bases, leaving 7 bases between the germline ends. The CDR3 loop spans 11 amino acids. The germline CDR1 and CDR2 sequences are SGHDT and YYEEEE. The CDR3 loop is CASQDAGELFF. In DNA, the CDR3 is TGTGCCAGCCAGGATGCCGGGGAGCTGTTTTTT.

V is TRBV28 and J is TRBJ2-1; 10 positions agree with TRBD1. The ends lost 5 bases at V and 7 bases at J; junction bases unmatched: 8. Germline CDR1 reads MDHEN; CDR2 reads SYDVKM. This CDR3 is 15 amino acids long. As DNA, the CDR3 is TGTGCCAGCAGTCTCCCGGGACAGGGGATGAATGAGCAGTTCTTC. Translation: CASSLPGQGMNEQFF.

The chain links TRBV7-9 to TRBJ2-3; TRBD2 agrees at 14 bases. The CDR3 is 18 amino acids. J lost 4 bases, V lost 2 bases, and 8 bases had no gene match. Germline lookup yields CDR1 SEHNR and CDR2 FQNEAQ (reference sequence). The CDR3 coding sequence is TGTGCCAGCAGCTTATCGACTAGCGGGAGGGCCTCGGCAGATACGCAGTATTTT. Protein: CASSLSTSGRASADTQYF. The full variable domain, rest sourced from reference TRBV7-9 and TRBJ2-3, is DTGVSQNPRHKITKRGQNVTFRCDPISEHNRLYWYRQTLGQGPEFLTYFQNEAQLEKSRLLSDRFSAERPKGSFSTLEIQRTEQGDSAMYLCASSLSTSGRASADTQYFGPGTRLTVL.

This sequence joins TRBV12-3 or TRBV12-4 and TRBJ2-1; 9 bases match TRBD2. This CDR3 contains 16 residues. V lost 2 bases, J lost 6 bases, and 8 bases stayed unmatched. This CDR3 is CASSLTSGPRGNEQFF. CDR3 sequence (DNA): TGTGCCAGCAGTTTAACTAGCGGGCCCCGGGGCAATGAGCAGTTCTTC.

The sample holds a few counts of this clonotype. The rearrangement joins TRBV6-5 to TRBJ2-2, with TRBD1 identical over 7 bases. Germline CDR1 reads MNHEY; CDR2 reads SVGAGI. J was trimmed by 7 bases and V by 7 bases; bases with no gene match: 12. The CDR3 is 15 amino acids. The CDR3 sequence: CASNRGGDMVGELFF. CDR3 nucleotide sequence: TGTGCCAGCAATCGAGGGGGCGATATGGTCGGGGAGCTGTTTTTT.

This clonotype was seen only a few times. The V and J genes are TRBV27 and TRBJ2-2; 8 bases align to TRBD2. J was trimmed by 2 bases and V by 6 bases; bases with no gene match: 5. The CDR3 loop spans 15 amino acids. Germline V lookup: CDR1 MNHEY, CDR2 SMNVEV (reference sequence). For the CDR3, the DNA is TGTGCCAGCAGACCGACTAGCGCCAACACCGGGGAGCTGTTTTTT. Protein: CASRPTSANTGELFF.